The TCR beta chain under discussion was sequenced for a study of cytomegalovirus exposure and HLA in healthy donors (TCRdb year 2017). The study in broad terms: An earlier analysis of approximately 640 of the donors reported 250 to 300 Gb of sequence data and around 120 million unique TCR beta sequences from about 179 million T cells. An early release that covered about 600 HLA-typed donors contained approximately 290 gigabases of sequencing data and 80 million or so unique TCR sequences. Of the 300 to 500 genotyped donors, 70% to 90% were placed in the genetic ancestry cluster associated with self-reported Caucasian donors. The study aimed to test whether cataloging public T cell receptors could reveal signatures of past pathogen exposure. The study used immunosequencing to profile the T cell repertoires of approximately 650 subjects and linked those repertoires to cytomegalovirus serostatus. Along with the approximately 700-subject first cohort, a separate validation cohort of over a hundred different subjects was used. The study combined high-throughput TCR immunosequencing, statistical association of individual TCRs with disease status, and machine learning to predict cytomegalovirus infection status. A later analysis re-examined previously published TCR beta repertoires from 600 to 700 donors and added high-resolution HLA genotyping to investigate patterns of TCR occurrence. Rather than using new phenotypic data, the later analysis identified candidate immune exposures from TCR beta sequences and from how often those sequences occurred across donors. An earlier analysis of around 580 of the donors used high-throughput TCR beta sequencing to judge whether each TCR beta V gene segment behaved as functional or pseudogenic. Alongside the repertoire data, information on donor age, sex, ethnicity and CMV serostatus was compiled. Genome-wide SNP genotypes for about 55% of the 666 donors were used in a later genetic analysis, which treated that subset as a discovery cohort. Every discovery cohort repertoire had been produced on one sequencing platform. HLA typing included class I and class II loci at four-digit resolution. Typing coverage varied by locus: roughly 629-630 donors for A, B, C, DRB1 and DQB1; 500 to 550 for DQA1; 606 for DPA1; approximately 450 for DPB1. Four or five DR-DQ haplotypes were handled as single units for association and clustering because linkage in the cohort was strong. Among about 400 genotyped donors of the cohort, an average of approximately 220,000 unique TCR beta nucleotide sequences was sequenced per donor, of which about 19% were non-productive.

The cohort consisted of 600 to 700 healthy bone marrow donors. Cohort members were all nominally healthy when sampled, although unrecorded immune exposures were likely present. The donor was CMV seropositive and belonged to the group of 250 to 350 seropositive cohort members. Every donor gave a peripheral blood sample, and the peripheral blood mononuclear cells from that sample were used for TCR beta sequencing. The Qiagen DNeasy Blood Extraction Kit was used to extract genomic DNA from the blood cell samples. In the germline V gene (reference sequence), CDR1 corresponds to GTSNPN and CDR2 to SVGIG. Counted from cysteine to phenylalanine, this CDR3 has 16 amino acids. Kept here is only the CDR3 DNA, which spans 48 bases and is read in frame from base 1. V lost 1 base and J lost 11 bases, and the count of bases not matched to a germline gene is 14. This clone was seen more than once but under ten times. Its antigen target is currently unknown. No base-level quality is on record; no much larger clone is a single base apart.

General study outcomes and caveats: In an earlier analysis of a few hundred of the donors, most TCR beta V segments were observed in productive rearrangements about 87% or about 30% of the time, broadly matching IMGT annotations. Three of the identified cytomegalovirus-associated TCR beta chains were confirmed in vitro to be specific for cytomegalovirus antigens. It was suggested by the authors that the approach could potentially be generalized to other disease states and immunological phenotypes. The study gave a list of 150 to 200 TCR beta chains associated with cytomegalovirus. The classifier was reported to diagnose cytomegalovirus status with high specificity and sensitivity in both the original and validation cohorts. When HLA alleles, especially DR and DQ, strongly co-occurred, attributing TCR associations to individual alleles was difficult. A further reported finding was that TCR beta sequences accurately predicted the HLA-A and HLA-B alleles for most subjects in the first cohort. Only TCR beta chains were sequenced in this cohort, and the absence of alpha or paired-chain data limited detectable features. A later genetic analysis reported fewer N-insertions in productive TCRs among donors in an Asian-associated ancestry cluster than the roughly 640-donor mean. In a later genetic analysis, a missense DCLRE1C variant was associated with V-gene and J-gene trimming of TCR beta chains, and the association was replicated in an independent cohort. While some public TCRs were present in many individuals, most TCR sequences turned up only very rarely across donors. Several of the top co-occurrence clusters appeared to be linked to parvovirus B19, influenza, CMV and Epstein-Barr virus, according to a later analysis. A later analysis found that HLA-associated TCR beta chains were more clonally expanded and had lower generation probabilities than equally common non-associated chains. The only immune exposure information available for the cohort was CMV serostatus. Correlated functional status among segregating V segments might be attributable to linkage disequilibrium, but an unknown experimental factor could not be ruled out. In a later analysis, the rate of TCR association differed among HLA loci, with DRB1 alleles having the most associated TCRs and HLA-C alleles having the fewest. A cluster of highly shared sequence variants was judged likely to represent a technical artifact of the sequencing pipeline. Some IMGT-functional V segments, including TRBV6-2 and TRBV6-3, could not be told apart with the 87-base-pair reads, so those segments were excluded. Because some donors lacked HLA typing at each locus, the association tests relied only on the typed subset. Most CMV-associated TCR beta chains appeared to be HLA-restricted in a later analysis, and the HLA associations seemed to be driven largely by CMV exposure. Specific HLA alleles were associated with around 18,000 TCR beta sequences at a false discovery rate of 0.05 in a later analysis. Over 15 rarely observed V segments, including chromosome 9 orphons, were excluded from the earlier analysis of about 600 of the donors because counts were too low. Sequencing depth was assumed to be roughly uniform across donors in the presence/absence analyses, though that assumption may not hold.

Libraries were prepared through the immunoSEQ multiplex PCR assay. The multiplex PCR relied on a mix of 60 forward primers for TCR Vbeta segments and 13 reverse primers for TCR Jbeta segments. The CDR3 region of rearranged TCR beta genes was amplified from genomic DNA by a multiplex PCR assay. Amplified TCR beta libraries were sequenced as 87-base-pair reads on the Illumina HiSeq System. Concerning the study's data processing: A later analysis counted around 72 million unique TCR beta chains across the 666 repertoires, and roughly 11 million of these chains were shared by at least two donors. To remove PCR and sequencing errors, raw reads were error-corrected and collapsed into unique sequences using a nearest-neighbor algorithm that merged closely related sequences. CDR3 sequences were aligned to IMGT reference sequences to assign V, D and J gene segments. Each retained sequence needed at least a six-nucleotide match to both a V gene segment and a J gene segment. Rearrangements were classified as productive when the CDR3 lacked stop codons and remained in frame with V and J, and all other rearrangements were classified as non-productive. CDR3 was defined by IMGT convention, running from the second conserved V-encoded cysteine to the conserved J-encoded phenylalanine. The earlier analysis of 587 of the donors excluded any sequence lacking an unambiguous match to a single V gene segment. In an earlier analysis of some 590 of the donors, V segments were called functional above 56.7% productive rearrangements and were called segregating when the between-donor standard deviation exceeded 5%. To diagnose cytomegalovirus status from the catalog of TCR beta chain sequences, a statistical classification framework was built. A later analysis assigned V and J genes by comparing TCR nucleotide sequences with IMGT/GENE-DB human TR gene sequences. Using the TCRdist pipeline, a later analysis assigned CDR3 sequences along with most-parsimonious VDJ recombination scenarios. In a later analysis, every TCR beta chain was defined by the combination of its CDR3 amino acid sequence and its V-gene family, and reads without a unique V-gene family were dropped. To address suspected cross-contamination and a sequencing artifact, a later analysis removed approximately 600 highly shared, low-generation-probability nucleotide sequences. In a later analysis, a clonal expansion index was calculated for each public chain from normalized within-repertoire ranks of inferred template counts. A later analysis computed generation probabilities with a VDJ recombination model fitted to out-of-frame rearrangements, and checked the results against IGoR. In a later analysis, TCR-TCR, TCR-HLA and TCR-CMV co-occurrence was scored with hypergeometric tests, and a repertoire-size bias correction was applied to TCR pairs. To estimate false discovery rates, a later analysis permuted the HLA or CMV assignments 20 times. In a later analysis, co-occurring TCRs were grouped with DBSCAN, and TCRdist sequence similarity was added when clustering was performed within HLA-allele-positive subsets. Repertoires with fewer than 30,000 or more than 120,000 public chains were left out of co-occurrence clustering, as were about 5 repertoires with anomalous nucleotide sharing. The immuneACCESS repertoire file appears here via TCRdb, limited to in-frame rearrangements. These files lack a portion of the clones; in checked studies, under half of the deficit traces to unresolved V genes, and the cause of the others is not known. That table supplies the V and J calls and clone size; D and trimming were determined from the DNA. The sample profile shows 150,000 or so clones; 60% to 80% of them were found once. About 8% of the sample rests with the top ten.

Sequencing was carried out using PBMCs. This TCR was sampled from a woman between 40 and 50 years old in good health and CMV-seropositive. The chain joins TRBV30 to TRBJ2-1; 10 bases in the middle match TRBD2. The CDR3 region has the sequence CAWSGGASGSSGKQFF. At the DNA level, the sequence is TGTGCCTGGAGTGGGGGGGCTAGCGGGAGTAGTGGTAAGCAGTTCTTC.